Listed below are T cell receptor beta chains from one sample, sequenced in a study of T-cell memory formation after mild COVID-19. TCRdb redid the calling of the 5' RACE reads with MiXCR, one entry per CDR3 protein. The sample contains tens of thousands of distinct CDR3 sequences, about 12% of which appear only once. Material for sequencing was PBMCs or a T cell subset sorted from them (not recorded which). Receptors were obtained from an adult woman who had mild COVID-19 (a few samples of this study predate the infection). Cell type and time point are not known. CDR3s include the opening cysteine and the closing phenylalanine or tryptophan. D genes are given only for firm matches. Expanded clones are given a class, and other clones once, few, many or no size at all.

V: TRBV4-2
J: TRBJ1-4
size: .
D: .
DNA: TGTGCCAGCAGCCAAGATGATAATGAAAAACTGTTTTTT
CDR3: CASSQDDNEKLFF

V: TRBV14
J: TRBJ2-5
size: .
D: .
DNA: TGTGCCAGCAGCCAACGCGGGCCAATAAAAGAGACCCAGTACTTC
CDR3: CASSQRGPIKETQYF

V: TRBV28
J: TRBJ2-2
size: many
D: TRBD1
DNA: TGTGCCAGCAGTCTCCCTGGGACAGGGCTGGCCGGGGAGCTGTTTTTT
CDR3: CASSLPGTGLAGELFF

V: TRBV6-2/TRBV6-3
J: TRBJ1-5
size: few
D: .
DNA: TGTGCCAGCAGTGGTGGGCAGCCCCAGCATTTT
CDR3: CASSGGQPQHF

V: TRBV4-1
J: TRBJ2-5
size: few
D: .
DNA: TGCGCCAGCAGCCAAGTTCGGTGGGGGGCTGGGGAGACCCAGTACTTC
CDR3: CASSQVRWGAGETQYF

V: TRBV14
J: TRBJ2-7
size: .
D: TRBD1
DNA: TGTGCCAGCAGTCTGGACAGGGCGCGCTACGAGCAGTACTTC
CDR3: CASSLDRARYEQYF

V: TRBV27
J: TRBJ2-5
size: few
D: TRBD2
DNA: TGTGCCAGCAGTCACTCATGGGGGGGGGAGACCCAGTACTTC
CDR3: CASSHSWGGETQYF

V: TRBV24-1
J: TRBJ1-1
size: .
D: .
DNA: TGTGCCACCTGGGGGGGAGGTGGCACTGAAGCTTTCTTT
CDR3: CATWGGGGTEAFF

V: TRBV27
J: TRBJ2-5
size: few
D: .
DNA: TGTGCCAGCAGGACTGGGAGTCGCCAAGAGACCCAGTACTTC
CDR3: CASRTGSRQETQYF

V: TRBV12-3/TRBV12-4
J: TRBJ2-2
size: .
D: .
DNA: TGTGCCAGCAGCACTAGCGAGGGGGACACCGGGGAGCTGTTTTTT
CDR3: CASSTSEGDTGELFF

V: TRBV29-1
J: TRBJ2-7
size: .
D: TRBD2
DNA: TGCAGCGTTGAGGTGACTAGCGGGGGCTTGGACGAGCAGTACTTC
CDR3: CSVEVTSGGLDEQYF

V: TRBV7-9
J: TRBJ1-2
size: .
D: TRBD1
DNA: TGTGCCAGCAGCTTAGCGGGACAGGGATCGGATTACACCTTC
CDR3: CASSLAGQGSDYTF

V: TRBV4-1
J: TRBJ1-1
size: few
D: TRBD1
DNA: TGCGCCAGCAGCCAAGAACGGGACAGGGGGTCTGGGGCTTTCTTT
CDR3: CASSQERDRGSGAFF

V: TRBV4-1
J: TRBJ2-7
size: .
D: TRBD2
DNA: TGCGCCAGCAGCCAGGTCGGGGGGGGCTACGAGCAGTACTTC
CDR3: CASSQVGGGYEQYF

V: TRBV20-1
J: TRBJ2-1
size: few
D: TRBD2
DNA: TGCAGTGCCAGGACTAGCGGGAGGGCTTTTAATGAGCAGTTCTTC
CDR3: CSARTSGRAFNEQFF

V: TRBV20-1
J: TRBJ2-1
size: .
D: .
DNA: TGCAGTCTCCCCCCCGGGACCCAGGCGGAGCAGTTCTTC
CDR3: CSLPPGTQAEQFF

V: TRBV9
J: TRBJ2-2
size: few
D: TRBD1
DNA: TGTGCCAGCAGCGTCCCTGGGACAGGGGTTAATACCGGGGAGCTGTTTTTT
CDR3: CASSVPGTGVNTGELFF

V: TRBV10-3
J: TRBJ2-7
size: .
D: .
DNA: TGTGCCATCACGCCAGGGGAGGGCTACGAGCAGTACTTC
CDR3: CAITPGEGYEQYF

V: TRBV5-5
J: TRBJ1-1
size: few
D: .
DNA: TGTGCCAGCAGCTTGGAAAGTTATGAAGCTTTCTTT
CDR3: CASSLESYEAFF

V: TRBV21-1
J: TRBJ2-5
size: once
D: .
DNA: TGTGCCAGCAGCACTCTTGAGGGGGCTAAAGAGACCCAGTACTTC
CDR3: CASSTLEGAKETQYF

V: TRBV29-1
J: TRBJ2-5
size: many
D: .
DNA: TGCAGCGCATGGTGGGGGGCAGACGAGACCCAGTACTTC
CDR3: CSAWWGADETQYF

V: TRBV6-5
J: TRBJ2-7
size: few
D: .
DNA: TGTGCCAGCAGTTACTCTTTCGGGGATCGATACGAGCAGTACTTC
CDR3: CASSYSFGDRYEQYF

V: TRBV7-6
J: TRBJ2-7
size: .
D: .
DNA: TGTGCCAGCAGTCCCACAGGGGACTCCGAGCAGTACTTC
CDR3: CASSPTGDSEQYF

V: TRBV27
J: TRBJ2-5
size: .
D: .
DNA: TGTGCCAGCTCCCTTAGGGGCCCGAGAGGGACAATAGGGACCCAGTACTTC
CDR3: CASSLRGPRGTIGTQYF

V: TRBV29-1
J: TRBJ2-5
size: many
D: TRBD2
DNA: TGCAGCGCCGAAACTAGCGGGAGGGAGACCCAGTACTTC
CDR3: CSAETSGRETQYF

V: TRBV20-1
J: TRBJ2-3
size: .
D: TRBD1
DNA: TGCAGTGCTAGCTGGACAGGGAAGAAGACAGATACGCAGTATTTT
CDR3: CSASWTGKKTDTQYF

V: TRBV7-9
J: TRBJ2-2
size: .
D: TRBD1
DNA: TGTGCCAGCAGCTTCCCTTTGCGCGGCAGGGGGCTGCCCGGGGAGCTGTTTTTT
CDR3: CASSFPLRGRGLPGELFF